A selection of T cell receptor beta chains follows, all from one sample in a study of blood T cell repertoires in COVID-19. Data came from immunoSEQ multiplex PCR; TCRdb stores just in-frame clones and leaves some out. The table includes some 240,000 clones, roughly 82% detected once. Sequencing was performed on peripheral blood. Receptor source: a woman in her 40s who had recovered from COVID-19. Each CDR3 is given with its conserved first and last residue. Size tells how often a clone was seen (once, few, many) or the class of an expanded clone, and some rows leave it out.

CDR3 length	J gene	V gene	clone size	CDR3 protein
14	TRBJ1-5	TRBV9	.	CASSAGTAGQPQHF
17	TRBJ2-3	TRBV11-2	.	CASSLDGGNSGGYTQYF
15	TRBJ1-2	TRBV19	.	CASSIGGRSNYGYTF
14	TRBJ2-7	TRBV2	.	CASRQTNQKEEQYF
15	TRBJ1-2	TRBV7-2	.	CASSSQQGAHYGYTF
15	TRBJ1-2	TRBV10-2	.	CASSESTGWVYGYTF
15	TRBJ2-5	TRBV5-4	.	CASSLSQGHRETQYF
16	TRBJ1-2	TRBV6-5	once	CASSYYFTTANYGYTF
12	TRBJ2-5	TRBV20-1	.	CSASEAQETQYF
15	TRBJ2-7	TRBV27	.	CASSSGTGGIYEQYF
14	TRBJ2-1	TRBV24-1	.	CATSAPGGGDEQFF
13	TRBJ2-1	TRBV12-3/TRBV12-4	.	CASSFYRLNEQFF
12	TRBJ1-3	TRBV25-1	.	CASSRSGNTIYF
15	TRBJ2-1	TRBV5-1	.	CASSLERASYNEQFF
14	TRBJ2-3	TRBV18	.	CASSPDRTTDTQYF
16	TRBJ1-6	TRBV7-9	.	CASSSYGTGDNSPLHF
15	TRBJ2-1	TRBV6-6	.	CASSYTLGQGNEQFF
15	TRBJ2-7	TRBV4-3	.	CASSPGTRGSYEQYF
19	TRBJ2-3	TRBV7-2	.	CASSLAGLAGGRGTDTQYF
14	TRBJ2-7	TRBV27	.	CASSRLGGEGEQYF
15	TRBJ1-2	TRBV7-9	.	CASSLADRRSYGYTF
15	TRBJ1-5	TRBV6-1	.	CASSQGAEFGQPQHF
15	TRBJ1-2	TRBV19	.	CASGQGALPNYGYTF
16	TRBJ2-7	TRBV5-1	.	CASSLAPNGQGSEQYF
16	TRBJ2-3	TRBV5-1	.	CASSLLAGLSTDTQYF
14	TRBJ1-3	TRBV19	.	CASTMGVSGNTIYF
15	TRBJ1-2	TRBV10-1	few	CASSLDRVWGYGYTF
14	TRBJ1-1	TRBV19	.	CASSMGRRNTEAFF
12	TRBJ2-1	TRBV6-6	many	CASSGTVNEQFF
14	TRBJ1-2	TRBV7-9	.	CASSFSSGNYGYTF
13	TRBJ1-1	TRBV6-6	.	CASSYQMNTEAFF
17	TRBJ2-5	TRBV7-7	.	CASSLGTGGGALETQYF
15	TRBJ1-5	TRBV19	few	CASMGGQGGNQPQHF
20	TRBJ2-1	TRBV2	.	CASRPLGLAGGKYDYNEQFF
16	TRBJ2-1	TRBV3-1/TRBV3-2	.	CASSPILAGGPTEQFF
14	TRBJ2-1	TRBV7-3	.	CASSLSPGNNEQFF
14	TRBJ1-2	TRBV30	.	CAWRHGQNNYGYTF
15	TRBJ1-5	TRBV5-1	few	CASSLEGSEGQPQHF
14	TRBJ1-2	TRBV5-6	.	CASSFGQGAYGYTF
17	TRBJ2-3	TRBV11-2	once	CASSSNLRAHRADTQYF
17	TRBJ1-1	TRBV15	.	CATSRETGQTLNTEAFF
14	TRBJ1-3	TRBV9	.	CASSLTGDGNTIYF
13	TRBJ2-3	TRBV5-1	.	CASSGGDEDTQYF
14	TRBJ2-5	TRBV2	.	CASIPDRGKETQYF
15	TRBJ2-7	TRBV7-2	.	CASSLRWTGAYEQYF
17	TRBJ1-1	TRBV4-3	.	CASSQGRAGTPNTEAFF